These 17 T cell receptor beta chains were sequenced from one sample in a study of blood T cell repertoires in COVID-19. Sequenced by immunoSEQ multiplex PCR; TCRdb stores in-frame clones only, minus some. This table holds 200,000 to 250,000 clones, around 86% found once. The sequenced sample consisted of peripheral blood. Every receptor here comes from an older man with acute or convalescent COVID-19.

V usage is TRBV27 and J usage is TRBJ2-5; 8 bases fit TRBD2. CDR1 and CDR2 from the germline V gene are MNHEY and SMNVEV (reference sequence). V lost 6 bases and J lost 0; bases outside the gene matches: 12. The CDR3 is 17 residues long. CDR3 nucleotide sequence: TGTGCCAGCAGCCCACTAACTCTAGCGGGCCACCAAGAGACCCAGTACTTC. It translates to CASSPLTLAGHQETQYF.

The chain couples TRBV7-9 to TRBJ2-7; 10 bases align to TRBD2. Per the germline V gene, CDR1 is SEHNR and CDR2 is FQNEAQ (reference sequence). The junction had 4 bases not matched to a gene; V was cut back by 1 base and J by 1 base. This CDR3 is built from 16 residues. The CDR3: CASSLVPSGGSYEQYF. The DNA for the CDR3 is TGTGCCAGCAGCTTAGTTCCTAGCGGGGGTTCCTACGAGCAGTACTTC.

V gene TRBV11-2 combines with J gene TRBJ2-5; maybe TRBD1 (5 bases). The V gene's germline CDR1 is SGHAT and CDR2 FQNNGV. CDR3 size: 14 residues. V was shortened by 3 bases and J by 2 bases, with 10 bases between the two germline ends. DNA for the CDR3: TGTGCCAGCAGCTTCAATCAGGGTCAAGAGACCCAGTACTTC. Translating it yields CASSFNQGQETQYF.

CDR3 DNA sequence: TGTGCCAGCAGTTTATCCTATAACACCGGGGAGCTGTTTTTT. Translating it yields CASSLSYNTGELFF. V and J are TRBV27 and TRBJ2-2; unclear D gene. The CDR3 runs 14 residues. Per the germline V gene, CDR1 is MNHEY and CDR2 is SMNVEV (reference sequence). The V gene lost 0 bases and the J gene lost 2 bases, with 4 bases spanning the gap.

CDR3 region: CASSKAGITYEQYF. The DNA of the CDR3 is TGTGCCAGCAGCAAGGCGGGCATTACCTACGAGCAGTACTTC. The V call is TRBV5-4, the J call TRBJ2-7; a possible D gene is TRBD2 (5 bases). This CDR3 has 14 residues. Trimming left V 4 bases short and J 2 bases short, with 13 bases between. Germline V gene sequence: CDR1 SGHNT, CDR2 YYREEE (reference sequence).

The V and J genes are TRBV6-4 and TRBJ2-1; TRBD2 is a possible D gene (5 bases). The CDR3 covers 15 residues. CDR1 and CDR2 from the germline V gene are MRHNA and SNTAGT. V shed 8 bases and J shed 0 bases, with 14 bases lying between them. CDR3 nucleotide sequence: TGTGCCAGCTCAGCGGAATTGGGCTCCTACAATGAGCAGTTCTTC. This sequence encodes CASSAELGSYNEQFF.

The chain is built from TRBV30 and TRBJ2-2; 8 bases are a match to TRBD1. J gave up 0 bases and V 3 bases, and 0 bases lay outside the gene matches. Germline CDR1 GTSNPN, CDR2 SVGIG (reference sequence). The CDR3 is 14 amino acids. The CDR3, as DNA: TGTGCCTGGAGCAGGGGGCCGAACACCGGGGAGCTGTTTTTT. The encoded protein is CAWSRGPNTGELFF.

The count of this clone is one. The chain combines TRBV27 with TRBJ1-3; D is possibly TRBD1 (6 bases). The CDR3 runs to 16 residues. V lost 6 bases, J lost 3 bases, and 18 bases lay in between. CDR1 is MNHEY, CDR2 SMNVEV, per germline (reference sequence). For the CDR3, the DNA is TGTGCCAGCAGATTCACCCCACAGGGCCTTGGAAACACCATATATTTT. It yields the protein CASRFTPQGLGNTIYF.

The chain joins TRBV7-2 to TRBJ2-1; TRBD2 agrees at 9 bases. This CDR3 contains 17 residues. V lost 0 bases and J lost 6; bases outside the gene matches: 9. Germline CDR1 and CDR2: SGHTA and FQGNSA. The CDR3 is CASSLATGLAPGNEQFF. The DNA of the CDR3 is TGTGCCAGCAGCTTAGCGACGGGACTAGCCCCGGGCAATGAGCAGTTCTTC.

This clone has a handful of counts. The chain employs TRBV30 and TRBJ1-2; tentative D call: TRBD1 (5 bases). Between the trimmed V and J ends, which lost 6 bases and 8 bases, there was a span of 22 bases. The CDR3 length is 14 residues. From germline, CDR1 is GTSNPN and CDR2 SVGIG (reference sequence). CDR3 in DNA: TGTGCCTGCCCGTTGGGGGGTACTCCTCGAGGCTACACCTTC. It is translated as CACPLGGTPRGYTF.

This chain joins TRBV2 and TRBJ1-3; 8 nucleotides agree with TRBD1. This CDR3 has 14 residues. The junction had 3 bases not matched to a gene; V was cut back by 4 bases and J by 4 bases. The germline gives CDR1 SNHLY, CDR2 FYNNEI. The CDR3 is CASSGQGAGNTIYF. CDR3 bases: TGTGCCAGCAGTGGGCAGGGGGCAGGAAACACCATATATTTT. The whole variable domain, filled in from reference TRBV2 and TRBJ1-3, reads EPEVTQTPSHQVTQMGQEVILRCVPISNHLYFYWYRQILGQKVEFLVSFYNNEISEKSEIFDDQFSVERPDGSNFTLKIRSTKLEDSAMYFCASSGQGAGNTIYFGEGSWLTVV.

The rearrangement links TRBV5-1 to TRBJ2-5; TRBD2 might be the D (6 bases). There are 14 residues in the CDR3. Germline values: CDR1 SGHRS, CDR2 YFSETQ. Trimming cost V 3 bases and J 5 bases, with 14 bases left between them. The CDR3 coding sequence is TGCGCCAGCAGCTGGGGGAGACTAGATGAGACCCAGTACTTC. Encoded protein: CASSWGRLDETQYF.

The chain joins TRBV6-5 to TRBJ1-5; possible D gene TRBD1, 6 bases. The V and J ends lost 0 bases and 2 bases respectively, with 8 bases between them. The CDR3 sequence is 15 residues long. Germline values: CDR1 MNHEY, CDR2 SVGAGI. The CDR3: CASSYSNRGNQPQHF. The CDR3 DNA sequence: TGTGCCAGCAGTTACTCGAACAGGGGCAATCAGCCCCAGCATTTT.

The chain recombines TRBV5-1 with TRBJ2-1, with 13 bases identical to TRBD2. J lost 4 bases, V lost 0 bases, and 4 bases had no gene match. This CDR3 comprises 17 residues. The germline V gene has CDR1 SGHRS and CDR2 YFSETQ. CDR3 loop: CASSLAGTSGIYNEQFF. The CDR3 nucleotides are TGCGCCAGCAGCTTGGCCGGGACTAGCGGGATTTACAATGAGCAGTTCTTC.

CDR3 residues: CAWSPLITGVNEQFF. Here the CDR3 DNA reads TGTGCCTGGTCCCCCCTGATCACAGGGGTAAATGAGCAGTTCTTC. This chain uses TRBV30 with TRBJ2-1, with 7 positions matching TRBD1. This CDR3 contains 15 residues. The V segment lost 5 bases and the J segment 7 bases; nucleotides outside the gene matches: 14. Looked up from germline, CDR1 is GTSNPN and CDR2 is SVGIG (reference sequence).

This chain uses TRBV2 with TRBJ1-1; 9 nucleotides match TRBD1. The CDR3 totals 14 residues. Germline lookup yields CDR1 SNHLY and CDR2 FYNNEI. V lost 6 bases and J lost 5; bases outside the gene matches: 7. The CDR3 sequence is CASRRQGDYTEAFF. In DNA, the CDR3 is TGTGCCAGCAGGCGACAGGGGGATTATACTGAAGCTTTCTTT.

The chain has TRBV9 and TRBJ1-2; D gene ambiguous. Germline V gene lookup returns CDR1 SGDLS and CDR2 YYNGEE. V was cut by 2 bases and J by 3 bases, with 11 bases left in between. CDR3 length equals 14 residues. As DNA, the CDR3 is TGTGCCAGCAGCGTTGGAACAGTCGACTATGGCTACACCTTC. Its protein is CASSVGTVDYGYTF.